The clone carrying this T cell receptor (beta chain) was picked up many times. As yet, its antigen is unknown. The sample is drawn from a study of identical twins. Every sampled donor was Caucasian and healthy. The cDNA had a unique molecular identifier and a template-switch universal primer site. TCRdb re-called the 5' RACE reads with MiXCR, one entry per CDR3 protein. The profile shows hundreds of thousands of distinct CDR3 sequences, around 5.7% of them singletons. Points from the study as a whole: Findings came from cross-sectional statistics, without long-term follow-up of donors.

The CDR3 is 15 residues long. CDR1 is WSHSY and CDR2 is SAAADI in the germline V gene. Germline trimming cut 5 bases from V and 7 bases from J; bases unmatched to any gene: 7. The gene calls are TRBV10-2 and TRBJ2-2; TRBD2 matches 10 bases. The source material was naive T cells sorted from blood. The clonotype was recovered from a man aged 18 to 30 in good health. This CDR3 reads CASSTAGGPGGELFF. CDR3 DNA: TGCGCCAGCAGTACAGCGGGAGGGCCAGGCGGGGAGCTGTTTTTT.